The clone carrying this TCR beta chain was picked up many times. The sample belongs to a study of low-dose radiotherapy and immunotherapy resistance in tumors. Across the study: Participants in Cohort 1 were administered 0.5 Gy per fraction at 2-week intervals, to a cumulative dose of 6.5 Gy.

TCR amplification used 20 PCR cycles, a constant-region primer and a V-primer adapter. In TCRdb, the reads were re-called with MiXCR into one record per CDR3 protein. The sample lists 40,000 to 65,000 distinct CDR3 sequences, around 34% occurring once. V was pared by 7 bases and J by 9 bases, with 15 bases between. The germline V gene has CDR1 WNHNN and CDR2 SYGVQD (reference sequence). The CDR3 has 13 amino acids. Time point defined: after trial treatment. Indicated treatment: LDRT plus nivolumab, ipilimumab, low-dose cyclophosphamide and aspirin (RACIN trial). Advanced solid tumors lacking tumor-infiltrating lymphocytes were present in eligible patients.

The chain combines TRBV10-1 with TRBJ2-2; possibly TRBD1 for D (5 bases). This material consisted of PBMCs, taken after low-dose radiotherapy plus immunotherapy. The clonotype originates from a male donor with rectosigmoid adenocarcinoma. CDR3 region: CASMDKGKRELFF. CDR3 DNA: TGCGCCAGCATGGACAAAGGGAAGCGGGAGCTGTTTTTT.